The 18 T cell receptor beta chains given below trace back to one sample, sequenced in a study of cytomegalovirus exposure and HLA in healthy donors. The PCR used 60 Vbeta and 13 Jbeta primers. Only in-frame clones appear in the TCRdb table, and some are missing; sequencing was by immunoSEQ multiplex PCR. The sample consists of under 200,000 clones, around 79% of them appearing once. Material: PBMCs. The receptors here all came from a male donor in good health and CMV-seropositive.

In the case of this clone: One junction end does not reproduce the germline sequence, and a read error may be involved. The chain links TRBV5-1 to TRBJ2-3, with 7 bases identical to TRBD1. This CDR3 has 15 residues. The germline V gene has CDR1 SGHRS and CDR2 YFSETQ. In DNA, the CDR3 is TGCGCCAGCAGCTTGGACAGCATCGGGACAGACACGCAGTATTTT. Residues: CASSLDSIGTDTQYF.

The CDR3 nucleotides read TGTGCCAGCAGCTCACGACTTTTCTCTGGAAACACCATATATTTT. This sequence encodes CASSSRLFSGNTIYF. This rearrangement joins TRBV5-5 to TRBJ1-3; D not certain. The CDR3 has 15 amino acids. V was shortened by 3 bases and J by 0 bases, with 10 bases between the two germline ends. Germline CDR1 reads SGHKS; CDR2 reads YYEKEE (reference sequence).

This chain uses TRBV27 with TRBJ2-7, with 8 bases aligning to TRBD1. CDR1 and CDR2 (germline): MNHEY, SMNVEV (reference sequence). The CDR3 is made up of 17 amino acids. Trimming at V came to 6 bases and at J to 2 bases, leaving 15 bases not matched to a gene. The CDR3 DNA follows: TGTGCCAGCAGACAGACAGGGGACCCCGGCTTGGCCTACGAGCAGTACTTC. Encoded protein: CASRQTGDPGLAYEQYF.

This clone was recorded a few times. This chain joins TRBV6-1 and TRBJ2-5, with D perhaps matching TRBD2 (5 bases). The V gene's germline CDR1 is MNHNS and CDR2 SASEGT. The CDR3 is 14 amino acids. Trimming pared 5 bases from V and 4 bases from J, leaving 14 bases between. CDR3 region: CASSPSGSRETQYF. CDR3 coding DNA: TGTGCCAGCAGTCCATCGGGATCAAGAGAGACCCAGTACTTC.

CDR3: CASSLASGTTYEQYF. CDR3 bases: TGTGCCAGCAGCTTAGCTAGCGGGACGACGTACGAGCAGTACTTC. The J gene is TRBJ2-5, the V gene TRBV11-2; 9 bases line up with TRBD2. The DNA end lines up better with TRBJ2-7; the J call may be wrong. The CDR3 spans 15 residues. The germline V gene has CDR1 SGHAT and CDR2 FQNNGV.

The CDR3 reads CASSPIGQGNTGELFF. Here the CDR3 DNA reads TGTGCCAGCAGCCCAATAGGACAGGGAAACACCGGGGAGCTGTTTTTT. J is TRBJ2-2 and V is TRBV11-1, with 8 bases aligning to TRBD1. The V gene end was trimmed by 5 bases and the J gene end by 2 bases; junction bases not matched to a gene: 7. The CDR3 covers 16 residues. The V gene's germline CDR1 is SGHAT and CDR2 FQDESV (reference sequence).

CDR3: CASSQDSSGSNQPQHF. DNA for the CDR3: TGCGCCAGCAGCCAAGATTCGTCAGGTAGCAATCAGCCCCAGCATTTT. This chain links TRBV4-1 with TRBJ1-5; D unclear. The V and J ends lost 0 bases and 0 bases respectively, with 9 bases between them. CDR1 MGHRA and CDR2 YSYEKL come from the germline V gene. CDR3 length equals 16 residues.

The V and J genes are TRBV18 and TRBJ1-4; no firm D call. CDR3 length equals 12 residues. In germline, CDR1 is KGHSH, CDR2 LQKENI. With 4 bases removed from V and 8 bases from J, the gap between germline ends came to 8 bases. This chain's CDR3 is CASSRAKEKLFF. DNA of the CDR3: TGTGCCAGCTCACGGGCCAAGGAAAAACTGTTTTTT.

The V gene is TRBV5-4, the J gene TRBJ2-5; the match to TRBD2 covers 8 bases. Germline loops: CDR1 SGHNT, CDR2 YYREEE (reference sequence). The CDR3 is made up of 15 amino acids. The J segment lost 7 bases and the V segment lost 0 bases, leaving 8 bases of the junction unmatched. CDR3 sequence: CASSLGVTSGGTQYF. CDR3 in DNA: TGTGCCAGCAGCTTGGGGGTTACTAGCGGTGGGACCCAGTACTTC.

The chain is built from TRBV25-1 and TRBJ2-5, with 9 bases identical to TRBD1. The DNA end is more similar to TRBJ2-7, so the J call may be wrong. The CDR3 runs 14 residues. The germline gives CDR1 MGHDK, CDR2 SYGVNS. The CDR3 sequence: CASSGNRGQYEQYF. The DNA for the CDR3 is TGTGCCAGCAGTGGCAACAGGGGGCAGTACGAGCAGTACTTC.

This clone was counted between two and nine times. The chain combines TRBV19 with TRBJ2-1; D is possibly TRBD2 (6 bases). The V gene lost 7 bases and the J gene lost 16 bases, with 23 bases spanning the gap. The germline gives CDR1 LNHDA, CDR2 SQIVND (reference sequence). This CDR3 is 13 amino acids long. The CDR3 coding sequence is TGTGCCAGTATAGGGCCCCGACTAGGCGGTGGATTCTTC. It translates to CASIGPRLGGGFF.

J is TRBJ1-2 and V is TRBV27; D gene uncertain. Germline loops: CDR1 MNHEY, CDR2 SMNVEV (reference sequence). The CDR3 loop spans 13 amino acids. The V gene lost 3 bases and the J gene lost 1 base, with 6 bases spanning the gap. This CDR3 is CASSFSVNYGYTF. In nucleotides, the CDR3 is TGTGCCAGCAGTTTTTCGGTTAACTATGGCTACACCTTC.

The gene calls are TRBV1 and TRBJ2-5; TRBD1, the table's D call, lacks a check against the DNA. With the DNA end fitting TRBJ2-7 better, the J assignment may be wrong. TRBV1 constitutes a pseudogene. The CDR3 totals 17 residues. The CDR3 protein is CTSSHRDSGQGTYEQYF. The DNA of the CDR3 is TGCACCAGCAGCCATCGGGATTCCGGACAGGGGACCTACGAGCAGTACTTC.

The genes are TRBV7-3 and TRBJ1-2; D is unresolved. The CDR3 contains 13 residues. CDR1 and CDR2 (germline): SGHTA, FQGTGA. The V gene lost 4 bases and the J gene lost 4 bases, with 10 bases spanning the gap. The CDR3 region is CASSSTGSYGYTF. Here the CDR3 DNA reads TGTGCCAGCAGCTCAACGGGCTCCTATGGCTACACCTTC. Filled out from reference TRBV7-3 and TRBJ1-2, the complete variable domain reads GAGVSQTPSNKVTEKGKYVELRCDPISGHTALYWYRQSLGQGPEFLIYFQGTGAADDSGLPNDRFFAVRPEGSVSTLKIQRTERGDSAVYLCASSSTGSYGYTFGSGTRLTVV.

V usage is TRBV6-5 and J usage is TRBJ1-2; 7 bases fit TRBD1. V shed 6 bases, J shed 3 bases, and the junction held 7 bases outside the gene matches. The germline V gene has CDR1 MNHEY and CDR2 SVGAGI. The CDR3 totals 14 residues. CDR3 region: CASRRGQAHYGYTF. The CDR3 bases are TGTGCCAGCAGACGAGGACAGGCCCACTATGGCTACACCTTC.

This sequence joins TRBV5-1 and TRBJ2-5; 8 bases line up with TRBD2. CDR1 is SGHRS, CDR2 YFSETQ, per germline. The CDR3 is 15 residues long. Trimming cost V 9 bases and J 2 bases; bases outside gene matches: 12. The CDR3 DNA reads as TGCGCCACCTGCGAGTGGCTAGCGGGTCAAGAGACCCAGTACTTC. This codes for CATCEWLAGQETQYF.

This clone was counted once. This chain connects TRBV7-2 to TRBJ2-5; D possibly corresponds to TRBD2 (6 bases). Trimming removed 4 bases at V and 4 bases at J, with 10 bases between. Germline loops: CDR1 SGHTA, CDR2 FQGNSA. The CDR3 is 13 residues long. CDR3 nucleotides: TGTGCCAGCAGCTCCCGGAGGGGAGAGACCCAGTACTTC. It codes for CASSSRRGETQYF.

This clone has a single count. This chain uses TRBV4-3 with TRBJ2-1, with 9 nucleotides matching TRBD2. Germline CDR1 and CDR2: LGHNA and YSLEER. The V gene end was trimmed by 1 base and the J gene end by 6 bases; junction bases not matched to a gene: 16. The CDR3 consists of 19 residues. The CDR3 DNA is TGCGCCAGCAGCCAAGGGGCTAGCGGGGATTATAACTTGCTCAATGAGCAGTTCTTC. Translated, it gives CASSQGASGDYNLLNEQFF.